Below, 20 T cell receptor beta chains from the same sample are listed, as sequenced in a study of cytomegalovirus exposure and HLA in healthy donors. 60 Vbeta and 13 Jbeta primers were used in PCR. The protocol was immunoSEQ multiplex PCR, while the TCRdb copy is restricted to in-frame clones and leaves out a portion. The sample holds about 200,000 clones; roughly 73% are singletons and the top ten take roughly 1.9%. The sequencing input was PBMCs. Every receptor here comes from a woman aged 30 to 39 in good health and CMV-seronegative.

The chain is built from TRBV7-9 and TRBJ1-2, with D possibly matching TRBD1 (6 bases). V lost 4 bases to trimming and J lost 3 bases, with 21 bases between them. Germline CDR1 reads SEHNR; CDR2 reads FQNEAQ (reference sequence). The length of the CDR3 is 17 residues. The CDR3 protein is CASSSLNSEQGDYGYTF. In nucleotides, the CDR3 is TGTGCCAGCAGCTCCCTAAACTCCGAACAGGGCGACTATGGCTACACCTTC.

V is TRBV11-3 and J is TRBJ2-5, with 8 bases aligning to TRBD2. The CDR3 totals 17 residues. Germline V lookup: CDR1 SGHNT, CDR2 YENEEA. The junction had 10 bases not matched to a gene; V was cut back by 0 bases and J by 4 bases. As DNA, the CDR3 is TGTGCCAGCAGCTTAGATGGAACGGGAGGGGGTCGAGAGACCCAGTACTTC. It translates to CASSLDGTGGGRETQYF.

The gene calls are TRBV7-9 and TRBJ2-3; 8 bases align to TRBD1. Trimming took 5 bases from V and 3 from J; bases not matched to a gene: 7. This CDR3 has 15 residues. The V gene's germline CDR1 is SEHNR and CDR2 FQNEAQ (reference sequence). In nucleotides, the CDR3 is TGTGCCAGCAGCGTCCGGGACAGGCGGACAGATACGCAGTATTTT. It is translated as CASSVRDRRTDTQYF. Combining the CDR3 with reference TRBV7-9 and TRBJ2-3 gives the whole variable domain DTGVSQNPRHKITKRGQNVTFRCDPISEHNRLYWYRQTLGQGPEFLTYFQNEAQLEKSRLLSDRFSAERPKGSFSTLEIQRTEQGDSAMYLCASSVRDRRTDTQYFGPGTRLTVL.

This clone turned up a few times. The chain combines TRBV25-1 with TRBJ2-5, with TRBD1 matching over 8 bases. The CDR3 is 14 residues long. V dropped 4 bases and J dropped 3; count of bases not matched to a gene: 4. Germline lookup yields CDR1 MGHDK and CDR2 SYGVNS. CDR3 nucleotides: TGTGCCAGCAGTGCAACGACAGGGGAAGAGACCCAGTACTTC. It yields the protein CASSATTGEETQYF.

The chain carries TRBV21-1 and TRBJ2-2; the D call in the table, TRBD2, was not verified against the DNA. TRBV21-1 is labeled a pseudogene. The CDR3 consists of 15 residues. In DNA, the CDR3 is TGTGCCAGCAGCAGCGGGGGGGGCAACACCGGGGAGCTGTTTTTT. Translation: CASSSGGGNTGELFF.

This chain links TRBV4-2 with TRBJ2-3, with D possibly matching TRBD2 (7 bases). The CDR3 totals 16 residues. Germline assignment: CDR1 LGHNA and CDR2 YNFKEQ. Trimming took off 1 base at V and 4 bases at J, with 15 bases between the two ends. Written as DNA, the CDR3 is TGTGCCAGCAGCCAAGGGGGGGGCGGGGGAGCAGATACGCAGTATTTT. Translated: CASSQGGGGGADTQYF.

CDR3 region: CASSQREPVGGYEQYF. CDR3 nucleotide sequence: TGCGCCAGCAGTCAGAGAGAACCTGTGGGGGGTTACGAGCAGTACTTC. The chain has TRBV23-1 and TRBJ2-7, with D perhaps TRBD2 (6 bases). TRBV23-1 is an open reading frame, and its role is uncertain. V lost 3 bases to trimming and J lost 4 bases, with 19 bases between them. The CDR3 sequence is 16 residues long.

V is TRBV21-1 and J is TRBJ2-1; no DNA check was done on the table's D call, TRBD2. TRBV21-1 is reported as a pseudogene. The CDR3 has 18 amino acids. This chain's CDR3 is CASSKGLAGPGSYNEQFF. CDR3 coding DNA: TGTGCCAGCAGCAAAGGACTAGCGGGACCGGGCTCCTACAATGAGCAGTTCTTC.

This clone was recorded a few times. The J gene is TRBJ2-2, the V gene TRBV6-5; D is ambiguous. CDR1 and CDR2 from the germline V gene are MNHEY and SVGAGI. The ends were cut back, 6 bases at V and 8 bases at J, with 7 bases in the middle. The CDR3 has 11 residues. The CDR3 loop is CASSSPGELFF. DNA for the CDR3: TGTGCCAGCAGCTCCCCGGGGGAGCTGTTTTTT.

This chain connects TRBV29-1 to TRBJ2-1; TRBD2 aligns across 9 bases. This CDR3 contains 17 residues. The V and J ends lost 1 base and 3 bases, in that order; junction bases with no gene match: 10. CDR1 SQVTM and CDR2 ANQGSEA come from the germline V gene. CDR3 sequence: CSVEGRGLAGLYNEQFF. CDR3 sequence (DNA): TGCAGCGTTGAAGGTCGCGGGCTAGCGGGGCTCTACAATGAGCAGTTCTTC.

The chain uses TRBV4-1 and TRBJ2-3, with 13 bases aligning to TRBD2. The CDR3 runs 17 residues. The V segment lost 11 bases and the J segment 2 bases; nucleotides outside the gene matches: 13. Germline V gene lookup returns CDR1 MGHRA and CDR2 YSYEKL. The CDR3 sequence: CAGGTSGIRNNTDTQYF. DNA for the CDR3: TGCGCCGGCGGGACTAGCGGGATCCGAAATAACACAGATACGCAGTATTTT.

The rearrangement links TRBV4-3 to TRBJ2-7, with D unresolved. V lost 1 base to trimming and J lost 0 bases, with 10 bases between them. The CDR3 is made up of 15 amino acids. Germline CDR1 and CDR2: LGHNA and YSLEER. CDR3 protein: CASSQVATDSYEQYF. CDR3 sequence (DNA): TGCGCCAGCAGCCAAGTAGCTACGGACTCCTACGAGCAGTACTTC.

This chain links TRBV15 with TRBJ1-5; 8 bases line up with TRBD1. The germline gives CDR1 LNHNV, CDR2 YYDKDF (reference sequence). The CDR3 extends over 15 amino acids. The J segment lost 2 bases and the V segment lost 3 bases, leaving 3 bases of the junction unmatched. CDR3 in amino acids: CATSRDRAGNQPQHF. The CDR3 coding sequence is TGTGCCACCAGCAGGGACAGGGCGGGCAATCAGCCCCAGCATTTT.

V usage is TRBV7-8 and J usage is TRBJ2-7, with 7 bases lining up with TRBD1. The CDR3 has 15 residues. The germline gives CDR1 SGHVS, CDR2 FQNEAQ. V was clipped by 6 bases and J by 3 bases; unmatched bases: 11. CDR3 nucleotide sequence: TGTGCCAGCAGTCCTTGGGGACAGCCTAGCTACGAGCAGTACTTC. Translated, it gives CASSPWGQPSYEQYF.

V and J are TRBV25-1 and TRBJ2-1; 7 bases are shared with TRBD1. Trimming removed 3 bases from V and 5 bases from J; junction bases left unmatched: 10. There are 16 residues in the CDR3. Per germline, CDR1 MGHDK and CDR2 SYGVNS. CDR3 sequence: CASSDSLTGNHNEQFF. The DNA of the CDR3 is TGTGCCAGCAGTGACTCCCTGACAGGGAACCACAATGAGCAGTTCTTC.

This clone showed up just a few times. The chain links TRBV29-1 to TRBJ1-2; TRBD1 is a possible D gene (5 bases). This CDR3 has 15 amino acids. The V gene's germline CDR1 is SQVTM and CDR2 ANQGSEA. Trimming took 0 bases from V and 1 from J, leaving 12 bases between them. The CDR3 DNA reads as TGCAGCGTTGAAGAGCATTCCGACAGTAACTATGGCTACACCTTC. It specifies CSVEEHSDSNYGYTF.

The J gene is TRBJ1-2, the V gene TRBV6-5; possibly TRBD1 for D (5 bases). CDR1 MNHEY and CDR2 SVGAGI come from the germline V gene. Trimming took off 7 bases at V and 4 bases at J, with 16 bases between the two ends. The CDR3 loop spans 14 amino acids. The CDR3 DNA sequence: TGTGCCAGCATTAGGGGCCCTGGTATCTATGGCTACACCTTC. Amino acid sequence: CASIRGPGIYGYTF.

V and J are TRBV5-4 and TRBJ2-2, with D perhaps TRBD2 (5 bases). V shed 0 bases and J shed 0 bases, with 9 bases lying between them. CDR1 and CDR2 from the germline V gene are SGHNT and YYREEE (reference sequence). CDR3 length: 16 amino acids. The CDR3 sequence is CASSLERLTNTGELFF. CDR3 bases: TGTGCCAGCAGCTTGGAGCGGTTGACGAACACCGGGGAGCTGTTTTTT.

CDR3 bases: TGCGCCAGCAGCCAAGGAAAACCGGGACAGGCAAACCGATCCAAAAACATTCAGTACTTC. It translates to CASSQGKPGQANRSKNIQYF. The V call is TRBV4-1, the J call TRBJ2-4; 8 nucleotides line up with TRBD1. This CDR3 is built from 20 residues. Germline V gene sequence: CDR1 MGHRA, CDR2 YSYEKL. V shed 1 base, J shed 2 bases, and the junction held 16 bases outside the gene matches.

This clone was found a few times. The chain couples TRBV28 to TRBJ2-7, with D perhaps TRBD1 (6 bases). Germline CDR1 and CDR2: MDHEN and SYDVKM. V dropped 2 bases and J dropped 1 base, with 12 bases sitting between them. This CDR3 region has 15 residues. The CDR3 sequence: CASSLTGIGSYEQYF. DNA for the CDR3: TGTGCCAGCAGTTTAACAGGGATTGGGTCCTACGAGCAGTACTTC.